The present T cell receptor beta chain was sequenced within a study of blood T cell repertoires in COVID-19. About the study: Italy, Spain and the United States were the sources of the convalescent and acute COVID-19 samples. The cDNA or gDNA used as material had been derived from T cells, B-cell-depleted T cells, or PBMCs.

Losses at the gene ends were 3 bases for V and 6 bases for J; bases not matched to a gene: 11. The CDR3 consists of 17 residues. Germline CDR1 reads ENHRY; CDR2 reads SYGVKD. Using immunoSEQ multiplex PCR, the repertoire was profiled, and TCRdb retains in-frame clones only, with some absent. The repertoire has 150,000 to 200,000 clones, roughly 86% of them found once; the top ten carry 2.5% to 3%. Sequenced: peripheral blood. The V gene is TRBV10-3, the J gene TRBJ2-3; 11 bases match TRBD2. This sequence originates from a man aged 35-49 years with active or convalescent COVID-19. The CDR3 coding sequence is TGTGCCATCAGTGATCTGCTAGCGGGGGGCCAGGGGGATACGCAGTATTTT. It encodes CAISDLLAGGQGDTQYF.